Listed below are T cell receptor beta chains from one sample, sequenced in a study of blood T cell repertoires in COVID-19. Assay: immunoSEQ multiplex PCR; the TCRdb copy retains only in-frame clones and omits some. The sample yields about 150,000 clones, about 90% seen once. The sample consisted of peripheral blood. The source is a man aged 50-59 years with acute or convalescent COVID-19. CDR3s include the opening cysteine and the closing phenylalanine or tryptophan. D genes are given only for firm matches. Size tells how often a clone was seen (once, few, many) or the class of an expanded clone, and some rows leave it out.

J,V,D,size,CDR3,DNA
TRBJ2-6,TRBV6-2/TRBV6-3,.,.,CASSTIVGGSGANVLTF,TGTGCCAGCAGTACAATAGTCGGGGGCTCTGGGGCCAACGTCCTGACTTTC
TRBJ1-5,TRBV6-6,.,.,CASSTGTSHQPQHF,TGTGCCAGCAGTACAGGGACCTCCCATCAGCCCCAGCATTTT
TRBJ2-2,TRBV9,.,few,CASSPWTENTGELFF,TGTGCCAGCAGCCCTTGGACAGAGAACACCGGGGAGCTGTTTTTT
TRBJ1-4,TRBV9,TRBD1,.,CASSEDRDEKLFF,TGTGCCAGCAGTGAGGACAGGGATGAAAAACTGTTTTTT
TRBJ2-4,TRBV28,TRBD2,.,CASSFPSGRALVAKNIQYF,TGTGCCAGCAGTTTCCCCAGCGGGAGGGCCCTCGTGGCCAAAAACATTCAGTACTTC
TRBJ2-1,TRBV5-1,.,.,CASSFRGYNEQFF,TGCGCCAGCAGCTTTCGGGGTTACAATGAGCAGTTCTTC
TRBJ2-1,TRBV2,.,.,CASSEPPGLINEQFF,TGTGCCAGCAGTGAACCTCCGGGACTCATCAATGAGCAGTTCTTC
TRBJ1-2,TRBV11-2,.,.,CASSLTEGPGARGGYTF,TGTGCCAGCAGCTTAACCGAGGGACCCGGGGCCAGGGGCGGCTACACCTTC
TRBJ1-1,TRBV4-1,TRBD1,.,CASSHLGTANTEAFF,TGCGCCAGCAGCCACCTAGGGACAGCGAACACTGAAGCTTTCTTT
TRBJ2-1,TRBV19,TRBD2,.,CASTPGLAPYNEQFF,TGTGCCAGTACCCCGGGACTAGCGCCTTACAATGAGCAGTTCTTC
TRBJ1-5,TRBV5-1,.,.,CASSDGLRVTDLNQPQHF,TGCGCCAGCAGCGACGGCCTTAGGGTGACAGATCTCAATCAGCCCCAGCATTTT
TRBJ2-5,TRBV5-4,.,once,CASSLVPTETQYF,TGTGCCAGCAGCTTGGTACCTACGGAGACCCAGTACTTC
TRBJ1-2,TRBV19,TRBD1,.,CASSTPGQGFYGYTF,TGTGCCAGTAGTACCCCCGGACAGGGCTTCTATGGCTACACCTTC
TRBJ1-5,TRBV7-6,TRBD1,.,CASSPVTGGNQPQHF,TGTGCCAGCAGCCCCGTTACAGGGGGCAATCAGCCCCAGCATTTT